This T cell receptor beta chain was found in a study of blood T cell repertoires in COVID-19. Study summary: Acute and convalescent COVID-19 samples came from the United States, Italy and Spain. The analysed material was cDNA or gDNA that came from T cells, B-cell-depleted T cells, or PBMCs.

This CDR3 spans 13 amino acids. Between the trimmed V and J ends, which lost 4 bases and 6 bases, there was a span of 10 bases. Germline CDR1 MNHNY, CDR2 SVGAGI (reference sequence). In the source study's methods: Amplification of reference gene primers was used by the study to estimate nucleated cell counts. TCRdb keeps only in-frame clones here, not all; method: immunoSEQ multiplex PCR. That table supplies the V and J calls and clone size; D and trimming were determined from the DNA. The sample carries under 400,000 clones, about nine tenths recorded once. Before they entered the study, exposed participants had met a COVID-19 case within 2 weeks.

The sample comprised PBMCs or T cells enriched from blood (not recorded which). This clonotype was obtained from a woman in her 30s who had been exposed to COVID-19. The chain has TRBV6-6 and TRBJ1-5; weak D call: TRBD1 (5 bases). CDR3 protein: CASSFGTAQPQHF. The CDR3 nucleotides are TGTGCCAGCAGTTTCGGGACTGCTCAGCCCCAGCATTTT.